A single sample gave rise to the 14 T cell receptor beta chains below, sequenced in a study of beta chain features in type 1 diabetes. General study points: Patients with Type 1 diabetes showed moderately but significantly shorter TCRB CDR3s in all four CD4+ subsets.

Every bit of the isolated RNA underwent reverse transcription, so sequencing read expressed TCRB transcripts. Sequenced by immunoSEQ multiplex PCR; TCRdb stores in-frame clones only, minus some. The top ten hold about 0.016% of the sample, which has 300,000 to 400,000 clones, about 13% seen once. These receptors have no identified antigens. Sequencing input: naive CD4+ T cells from blood. These receptors came from a woman aged 18 to 35 with type 1 diabetes.

This clone was counted a few times. The V and J genes are TRBV29-1 and TRBJ1-3, with 7 bases lining up with TRBD1. Germline V lookup: CDR1 SQVTM, CDR2 ANQGSEA. This CDR3 has 13 residues. V lost 7 bases to trimming and J lost 2 bases; unmatched junction nucleotides: 5. The CDR3: CSAGDSAGNTIYF. Written as DNA, the CDR3 is TGCAGCGCCGGGGACAGCGCTGGAAACACCATATATTTT.

This clone appeared a few times. V gene TRBV19 combines with J gene TRBJ1-4; D remains unclear. Germline CDR1 and CDR2: LNHDA and SQIVND (reference sequence). Trimming took off 4 bases at V and 8 bases at J, with 11 bases between the two ends. CDR3 size: 13 residues. The CDR3 bases are TGTGCCAGTAGTAGATCGGGGAGAGAAAAACTGTTTTTT. This encodes CASSRSGREKLFF.

This clone has just a few counts. The rearrangement joins TRBV7-8 to TRBJ2-3, with 9 bases matching TRBD2. With 0 bases clipped from V and 8 bases from J, the junction kept 3 bases outside the gene matches. CDR3 length equals 14 residues. CDR1 and CDR2 (germline): SGHVS, FQNEAQ. The CDR3 DNA is TGTGCCAGCAGCTTAGCGGGTAGCGGGAGTACGCAGTATTTT. This gives the protein CASSLAGSGSTQYF.

The V call is TRBV5-4, the J call TRBJ2-7; the D gene is possibly TRBD1 (6 bases). The CDR3 totals 13 residues. The V end lost 1 base, the J end lost 3 bases, and 8 bases lay between the germline ends. Germline assignment: CDR1 SGHNT and CDR2 YYREEE (reference sequence). In DNA form, the CDR3 reads TGTGCCAGCAGCTTGCAACAGGGCTACGAGCAGTACTTC. Its translation: CASSLQQGYEQYF. Full variable domain (missing parts from reference TRBV5-4 and TRBJ2-7): ETGVTQSPTHLIKTRGQQVTLRCSSQSGHNTVSWYQQALGQGPQFIFQYYREEENGRGNFPPRFSGLQFPNYSSELNVNALELDDSALYLCASSLQQGYEQYFGPGTRLTVT.

V is TRBV19 and J is TRBJ2-3; 7 bases fit TRBD1. In germline, CDR1 is LNHDA, CDR2 SQIVND (reference sequence). The CDR3 length is 15 residues. The ends lost 8 bases at V and 0 bases at J; junction bases unmatched: 8. The CDR3 DNA follows: TGTGCCAGTTCGAGGCCGGACAGGAGCACAGATACGCAGTATTTT. It codes for CASSRPDRSTDTQYF.

This clone was seen a few times. The chain is built from TRBV15 and TRBJ2-1; D is possibly TRBD2 (7 bases). Between the trimmed V and J ends, which lost 5 bases and 4 bases, there was a span of 15 bases. Per the germline V gene, CDR1 is LNHNV and CDR2 is YYDKDF (reference sequence). This CDR3 contains 15 residues. CDR3 protein: CATSRPGGQYNEQFF. The CDR3 DNA follows: TGTGCCACCAGCCGGCCCGGGGGGCAGTACAATGAGCAGTTCTTC.

The genes are TRBV7-9 and TRBJ1-5; TRBD1 is a possible D gene (5 bases). V lost 1 base and J 7 bases, leaving 17 bases between the germline ends. CDR1 is SEHNR and CDR2 is FQNEAQ in the germline V gene (reference sequence). CDR3 length: 16 residues. CDR3 in DNA: TGTGCCAGCAGCTTAGTTCAGGGCAAAGTTGGACAGCCCCAGCATTTT. It translates to CASSLVQGKVGQPQHF.

There are a few counts of this clone. The chain carries TRBV7-2 and TRBJ2-2; 14 bases line up with TRBD2. The V and J ends lost 8 bases and 5 bases, in that order; junction bases with no gene match: 10. The germline V gene encodes CDR1 SGHTA and CDR2 FQGNSA. This CDR3 is built from 17 residues. In DNA, the CDR3 is TGTGCCAGCGGAAGAGGGACTAGCGGGAGAGGTACCGGGGAGCTGTTTTTT. Its translation is CASGRGTSGRGTGELFF.

The chain couples TRBV19 to TRBJ2-1; D may be TRBD1 (8 bases). Germline V CDR1 and CDR2: LNHDA, SQIVND (reference sequence). CDR3 size: 15 residues. V was pared by 7 bases and J by 4 bases, with 17 bases between. CDR3 protein: CASIDRGGVYNEQFF. As DNA, the CDR3 is TGTGCCAGTATTGACAGGGGAGGGGTATACAATGAGCAGTTCTTC.

The V and J genes are TRBV2 and TRBJ2-3, with D unclear. This CDR3 has 15 amino acids. Germline V gives CDR1 SNHLY, CDR2 FYNNEI. V shed 4 bases and J shed 0 bases, with 11 bases lying between them. The CDR3 is CASSASPGSTDTQYF. In DNA, the CDR3 is TGTGCCAGCAGTGCCAGCCCCGGGAGCACAGATACGCAGTATTTT.

J is TRBJ2-1 and V is TRBV7-6; 8 nucleotides line up with TRBD2. Germline V gene sequence: CDR1 SGHVS, CDR2 FNYEAQ. The CDR3 totals 16 residues. Trimming took 5 bases from V and 0 from J; bases not matched to a gene: 6. CDR3 in DNA: TGTGCCAGCAGCGCACTAGCGGAGAGCTCCTACAATGAGCAGTTCTTC. It yields the protein CASSALAESSYNEQFF. The whole variable domain, remainder taken from reference TRBV7-6 and TRBJ2-1, is GAGVSQSPRYKVTKRGQDVALRCDPISGHVSLYWYRQALGQGPEFLTYFNYEAQQDKSGLPNDRFSAERPEGSISTLTIQRTEQRDSAMYRCASSALAESSYNEQFFGPGTRLTVL.

V is TRBV6-4 and J is TRBJ1-5; TRBD1 aligns across 9 bases. Germline assignment: CDR1 MRHNA and CDR2 SNTAGT. Trimming took 6 bases from V and 7 from J; bases not matched to a gene: 7. The CDR3 runs 14 residues. CDR3 DNA: TGTGCCAGCAGCACTACAGGGGGCGAACAGCCCCAGCATTTT. Its protein is CASSTTGGEQPQHF.

The rearrangement uses TRBV29-1 and TRBJ2-2; 9 bases match TRBD1. Germline V gives CDR1 SQVTM, CDR2 ANQGSEA. This CDR3 comprises 17 residues. V lost 6 bases and J lost 5; bases outside the gene matches: 16. CDR3 sequence reads: CSVTDRDRDSGTGELFF. In DNA form, the CDR3 reads TGCAGCGTCACTGATCGGGACAGGGATTCTGGGACCGGGGAGCTGTTTTTT.

DNA of the CDR3: TGTGCCAGCTCTCCCGGGGAGACAGGGCTCCATTTT. The encoded protein is CASSPGETGLHF. V usage is TRBV18 and J usage is TRBJ1-5, with TRBD1 matching over 7 bases. With 6 bases clipped from V and 16 bases from J, the junction kept 12 bases outside the gene matches. Germline V lookup: CDR1 KGHSH, CDR2 LQKENI. The CDR3 sequence is 12 residues long.